The source of this TCR beta chain is a study of cytomegalovirus exposure and HLA in healthy donors. Background on the study: The 95 to 150 validation repertoires used the same platform as the 650 to 750 first-cohort repertoires, a later analysis reported.

CDR1 KGHSY and CDR2 FQNENV come from the germline V gene. The length of the CDR3 is 17 residues. The junction had 8 bases not matched to a gene; V was cut back by 2 bases and J by 4 bases. This table comes from immunoSEQ multiplex PCR, and its TCRdb copy is limited to in-frame clones, with some not included. The data contain 150,000 or so clones, just over 85% of them singletons. The donors formed part of the approximately 120-subject validation cohort, distinct from the approximately 670-subject first cohort. Note on this clone: The antigen remains undetermined.

Study-wide findings and caveats: It was confirmed in vitro that a few of the CMV-associated chains were specific for CMV antigens. Cytomegalovirus association was listed for 164 TCR beta chains.

The sample consisted of PBMCs. This chain joins TRBV16 and TRBJ2-1; TRBD2 agrees at 10 bases. This sequence was found in a human donor in good health. The CDR3 nucleotides are TGTGCCAGCAGCCAAGGGTCTGGTAGCGGGAGGTACAATGAGCAGTTCTTC. Its translation: CASSQGSGSGRYNEQFF.